The rows below give T cell receptor beta chains drawn from one sample of a study of shared clonotypes between healthy human individuals. The data were produced by immunoSEQ multiplex PCR, yet TCRdb's version contains in-frame clones alone and is incomplete. The sample holds millions of clones; more than 90% are singletons and the top ten take about 0.13%. Sequenced material: naive CD4+ T cells sorted from blood. Every receptor here comes from a man aged 18 to 35 in good health. CDR3s include the opening cysteine and the closing phenylalanine or tryptophan. A D gene is named only where the DNA matches it firmly. Size is omitted from some rows. Given values are once, few, many or a class for expanded clones.

clone_size	v_call	j_call	d_call	cdr3_nt	cdr3_aa
-	TRBV6-1	TRBJ1-6	-	TGTGCCAGCAGTGCCTGGGACTTCAGCTCCTATAATTCACCCCTCCACTTT	CASSAWDFSSYNSPLHF
few	TRBV18	TRBJ1-1	-	TGTGCCAGCTCACCAGCGGGGTACACTGAAGCTTTCTTT	CASSPAGYTEAFF
-	TRBV19	TRBJ2-5	-	TGTGCCAGTAGTACAAGCGCGGACTGGATCCAAGAGACCCAGTACTTC	CASSTSADWIQETQYF
-	TRBV18	TRBJ2-7	TRBD2	TGTGCCAGCTCATCTCAGGGGTTCCGGGGGGGCGAGCAGTACTTC	CASSSQGFRGGEQYF
-	TRBV10-3	TRBJ2-1	TRBD2	TGTGCCATCAGTGAGTCGGGAGGGCAGTACAATGAGCAGTTCTTC	CAISESGGQYNEQFF
-	TRBV9	TRBJ2-3	-	TGTGCCAGCAGCCCATCTGGGCGGGGCGGATCTTCTGATACGCAGTATTTT	CASSPSGRGGSSDTQYF
-	TRBV7-9	TRBJ2-5	-	TGTGCCAGCAGCTCACCCCGGACAGAGATTCAAGAGACCCAGTACTTC	CASSSPRTEIQETQYF
-	TRBV11-2	TRBJ2-1	-	TGTGCCAGCAGCTTAGATAGGCTAGACAATGAGCAGTTCTTC	CASSLDRLDNEQFF
-	TRBV2	TRBJ2-1	-	TGTGCCTCATGCGCACTAGCCGAGGTGGGCGAGCAGTTCTTC	CASCALAEVGEQFF
-	TRBV5-4	TRBJ2-6	-	TGTGCCAGCAGCTTCGACGGCTCTGGGGCCAACGTCCTGACTTTC	CASSFDGSGANVLTF
-	TRBV9	TRBJ1-2	-	TGTGCCAGCAGCGTATATTCAGGGTCCTATGGCTACACCTTC	CASSVYSGSYGYTF
-	TRBV11-2	TRBJ1-6	TRBD1	TGTGCCAGCAGCTCATTAATGGGACAGCGGTCACCCCTCCACTTT	CASSSLMGQRSPLHF
-	TRBV27	TRBJ1-4	TRBD1	TGTGCCAGCAGGAGACAGGGGGCGAAAGAAAAACTGTTTTTT	CASRRQGAKEKLFF
-	TRBV5-1	TRBJ1-6	-	TGCGCCAGCAGCCTAACAGGGCTTTCGGATTCACCCCTCCACTTT	CASSLTGLSDSPLHF
-	TRBV4-2	TRBJ2-7	-	TGTGCCAGCAGCCCCCCGGACAGTTCGTACGAGCAGTACTTC	CASSPPDSSYEQYF
-	TRBV12-5	TRBJ2-3	-	TGTGCTAGTGGTTTGGTATTGTCAGGGGCCCCACTTAGCACAGATACGCAGTATTTT	CASGLVLSGAPLSTDTQYF